Given below is one T cell receptor (beta chain) in context. The trim removed 0 bases at V and 7 bases at J, leaving 7 bases unmatched. In germline, CDR1 is MGHDK, CDR2 SYGVNS. There are 16 residues in the CDR3. This table comes from immunoSEQ multiplex PCR, and its TCRdb copy is limited to in-frame clones, with some not included. The table shows around 1.5 million clones, with 95% to 99% occurring only once. This specimen belongs to a study of shared clonotypes between healthy human individuals. The rearrangement uses TRBV25-1 and TRBJ2-7; 12 nucleotides match TRBD1. The source of this sequence is a young man in good health. Sequences were obtained from naive CD4+ T cells sorted from blood. As to subset: CD45RA+ positively selected. The CDR3 DNA reads as TGTGCCAGCAGTGAATACGGGGGACAGGGGGCGCGGGAGCAGTACTTC. Translation gives CASSEYGGQGAREQYF.